These T cell receptor beta chains were read from a single sample in a study of identical twins. TCRdb re-derived calls from the 5' RACE reads in MiXCR, one entry per CDR3 protein. Among about 240,000 distinct CDR3 sequences listed, more than 9% were seen once. The sample comprised memory T cells sorted from blood. The source of these receptors is a man in his forties or fifties in good health. Each CDR3 is given with its conserved first and last residue. The order of the fields is clone size, V gene, D gene, J gene, CDR3 protein, CDR3 DNA. A D gene is named only where the DNA matches it firmly. Where a row states a size, it is once, few, many or the class of an expanded clone; other rows omit it.

abundance: NA; v_gene: TRBV11-2; d_gene: TRBD2; j_gene: TRBJ2-1; CDR3aa: CASSFRVAGSSYNEQFF; CDR3nt: TGTGCCAGCAGCTTTAGAGTAGCGGGCAGCTCCTACAATGAGCAGTTCTTC
abundance: NA; v_gene: TRBV6-2/TRBV6-3; d_gene: NA; j_gene: TRBJ1-5; CDR3aa: CASSTPWGRDKQPQHF; CDR3nt: TGTGCCAGCAGTACCCCTTGGGGCAGGGACAAACAGCCCCAGCATTTT
abundance: many; v_gene: TRBV29-1; d_gene: TRBD1; j_gene: TRBJ2-3; CDR3aa: CSLSTTGTADTQYF; CDR3nt: TGCAGCTTGTCAACCACCGGGACAGCTGATACGCAGTATTTT
abundance: NA; v_gene: TRBV7-6; d_gene: NA; j_gene: TRBJ2-6; CDR3aa: CASSSLHLGFQRAGANVLTF; CDR3nt: TGTGCCAGCAGCTCACTTCATTTAGGCTTCCAGAGGGCCGGGGCCAACGTCCTGACTTTC
abundance: many; v_gene: TRBV4-3; d_gene: NA; j_gene: TRBJ2-3; CDR3aa: CASSQQGSSNTQYF; CDR3nt: TGCGCCAGCAGCCAACAAGGGTCCAGTAATACGCAGTATTTT
abundance: NA; v_gene: TRBV7-9; d_gene: NA; j_gene: TRBJ1-1; CDR3aa: CASSPEVGGLAFF; CDR3nt: TGTGCCAGCAGCCCTGAGGTGGGTGGGTTGGCTTTCTTT
abundance: few; v_gene: TRBV3-1; d_gene: NA; j_gene: TRBJ1-6; CDR3aa: CASRGPVGDSPLHF; CDR3nt: TGTGCCAGCAGAGGACCCGTTGGGGATTCACCCCTCCACTTT
abundance: many; v_gene: TRBV5-6; d_gene: TRBD1; j_gene: TRBJ2-2; CDR3aa: CASSPRSGGYTGELFF; CDR3nt: TGTGCCAGCAGCCCCAGGTCAGGGGGCTACACCGGGGAGCTGTTTTTT
abundance: NA; v_gene: TRBV6-1; d_gene: TRBD1; j_gene: TRBJ2-7; CDR3aa: CASSRGQGASYEQYF; CDR3nt: TGTGCCAGCAGTCGAGGACAGGGGGCATCCTACGAGCAGTACTTC
abundance: NA; v_gene: TRBV4-2; d_gene: TRBD2; j_gene: TRBJ2-7; CDR3aa: CASSQEAGGLYEQYF; CDR3nt: TGTGCCAGCAGCCAAGAAGCGGGAGGGCTGTACGAGCAGTACTTC
abundance: NA; v_gene: TRBV12-3/TRBV12-4; d_gene: TRBD1; j_gene: TRBJ1-3; CDR3aa: CASSLFPTGGTGSGNTIYF; CDR3nt: TGTGCCAGCAGTTTATTTCCGACAGGGGGCACTGGGTCTGGAAACACCATATATTTT
abundance: NA; v_gene: TRBV30; d_gene: NA; j_gene: TRBJ2-2; CDR3aa: CAWSGPSGELFF; CDR3nt: TGTGCCTGGAGTGGGCCATCCGGGGAGCTGTTTTTT
abundance: NA; v_gene: TRBV7-3; d_gene: NA; j_gene: TRBJ2-2; CDR3aa: CASSFHQGKAGELFF; CDR3nt: TGTGCCAGCAGCTTCCATCAGGGGAAGGCCGGGGAGCTGTTTTTT
abundance: NA; v_gene: TRBV5-1; d_gene: NA; j_gene: TRBJ2-4; CDR3aa: CASSLEGAINIQYF; CDR3nt: TGCGCCAGCAGCTTGGAGGGCGCGATAAACATTCAGTACTTC
abundance: few; v_gene: TRBV11-2; d_gene: NA; j_gene: TRBJ2-1; CDR3aa: CASSLVFSGGPNNEQFF; CDR3nt: TGTGCCAGCAGCTTAGTATTCTCCGGGGGGCCTAACAATGAGCAGTTCTTC
abundance: many; v_gene: TRBV27; d_gene: NA; j_gene: TRBJ2-7; CDR3aa: CASSLQRGGGYEQYF; CDR3nt: TGTGCCAGCAGCCTGCAGAGGGGAGGGGGCTACGAGCAGTACTTC
abundance: NA; v_gene: TRBV7-9; d_gene: NA; j_gene: TRBJ1-4; CDR3aa: CASSLATGFIGEKLFF; CDR3nt: TGTGCCAGCAGCTTGGCCACAGGGTTCATTGGAGAAAAACTGTTTTTT
abundance: many; v_gene: TRBV2; d_gene: TRBD2; j_gene: TRBJ2-5; CDR3aa: CASSGLGGETQYF; CDR3nt: TGTGCCAGCAGTGGACTCGGGGGGGAGACCCAGTACTTC
abundance: NA; v_gene: TRBV30; d_gene: NA; j_gene: TRBJ2-3; CDR3aa: CAWSPGWSTDTQYF; CDR3nt: TGTGCCTGGAGTCCTGGGTGGAGCACAGATACGCAGTATTTT
abundance: many; v_gene: TRBV7-6; d_gene: TRBD2; j_gene: TRBJ2-7; CDR3aa: CASSLDLAGTYEQYF; CDR3nt: TGTGCCAGCAGCTTAGATCTAGCGGGGACCTACGAGCAGTACTTC
abundance: NA; v_gene: TRBV5-1; d_gene: NA; j_gene: TRBJ1-2; CDR3aa: CASSFSDPNYGYTF; CDR3nt: TGCGCCAGCAGCTTCTCCGATCCTAACTATGGCTACACCTTC
abundance: NA; v_gene: TRBV2; d_gene: NA; j_gene: TRBJ1-4; CDR3aa: CASSPVGRENEKLFF; CDR3nt: TGTGCCAGCAGTCCGGTGGGCAGGGAGAATGAAAAACTGTTTTTT
abundance: many; v_gene: TRBV5-6; d_gene: NA; j_gene: TRBJ2-5; CDR3aa: CASSLTDSPETQYF; CDR3nt: TGTGCCAGCAGCTTGACCGACAGTCCAGAGACCCAGTACTTC
abundance: many; v_gene: TRBV28; d_gene: NA; j_gene: TRBJ1-2; CDR3aa: CASSFGRSLYGYTF; CDR3nt: TGTGCCAGCAGTTTCGGGCGGAGCCTCTATGGCTACACCTTC
abundance: many; v_gene: TRBV2; d_gene: NA; j_gene: TRBJ2-7; CDR3aa: CASSRDISYEQYF; CDR3nt: TGTGCCAGCTCCCGGGACATATCCTACGAGCAGTACTTC
abundance: many; v_gene: TRBV29-1; d_gene: NA; j_gene: TRBJ1-4; CDR3aa: CSARDEKLFF; CDR3nt: TGCAGCGCCAGGGATGAAAAACTGTTTTTT
abundance: once; v_gene: TRBV6-2/TRBV6-3; d_gene: TRBD1; j_gene: TRBJ1-1; CDR3aa: CASRQYRAGTGNTEAFF; CDR3nt: TGTGCCAGCAGACAATATCGCGCCGGGACAGGGAACACTGAAGCTTTCTTT
abundance: NA; v_gene: TRBV3-1; d_gene: NA; j_gene: TRBJ2-7; CDR3aa: CASSQDLGYQVYEQYF; CDR3nt: TGTGCCAGCAGCCAAGATTTAGGCTATCAGGTCTACGAGCAGTACTTC
abundance: many; v_gene: TRBV6-6; d_gene: TRBD1; j_gene: TRBJ2-2; CDR3aa: CASTGGDTGELFF; CDR3nt: TGTGCCAGTACAGGGGGTGACACCGGGGAGCTGTTTTTT
abundance: NA; v_gene: TRBV18; d_gene: TRBD1; j_gene: TRBJ1-2; CDR3aa: CASSHGTADYGYTF; CDR3nt: TGTGCCAGCTCACACGGGACAGCAGACTATGGCTACACCTTC
abundance: many; v_gene: TRBV3-1; d_gene: NA; j_gene: TRBJ2-1; CDR3aa: CASRTYNEQFF; CDR3nt: TGTGCCAGCAGAACCTACAATGAGCAGTTCTTC
abundance: few; v_gene: TRBV5-1; d_gene: TRBD2; j_gene: TRBJ2-2; CDR3aa: CASSYSSGGITGELFF; CDR3nt: TGCGCCAGCAGCTACTCTAGCGGGGGTATCACCGGGGAGCTGTTTTTT
abundance: few; v_gene: TRBV4-3; d_gene: TRBD1; j_gene: TRBJ2-5; CDR3aa: CASSQDPLGTGGMTQYF; CDR3nt: TGCGCCAGCAGCCAAGATCCCCTCGGGACAGGGGGCATGACCCAGTACTTC
abundance: many; v_gene: TRBV28; d_gene: NA; j_gene: TRBJ2-6; CDR3aa: CAVRDTLSGANVLTF; CDR3nt: TGTGCCGTCCGGGACACCCTCTCTGGGGCCAACGTCCTGACTTTC
abundance: few; v_gene: TRBV10-3; d_gene: NA; j_gene: TRBJ2-7; CDR3aa: CASGTASSYEQYF; CDR3nt: TGTGCCAGCGGGACGGCTAGCTCCTACGAGCAGTACTTC
abundance: many; v_gene: TRBV20-1; d_gene: NA; j_gene: TRBJ1-1; CDR3aa: CSASGFGGNTEAFF; CDR3nt: TGCAGTGCTAGTGGGTTCGGCGGAAACACTGAAGCTTTCTTT